The table lists the clone carrying this T cell receptor beta chain with a count of one. Its antigen is unidentified. Generated by immunoSEQ multiplex PCR, the TCRdb table keeps only in-frame clones and is missing some. Seen here are roughly 570,000 clones, 98% observed once, and the top ten hold 0.25% to 0.35%. CD45RO negativity and positive selection for CCR7 defined naive CD8 cells, a population that excluded terminally differentiated effector memory CD45RA+ cells. Donors comprised healthy HIV-negative adults lacking recent acute infections or vaccinations. This record belongs to a study of shared clonotypes between healthy human individuals. CDR3 length equals 16 residues. The germline CDR1 and CDR2 sequences are LGHNA and YSLEER. The V and J ends lost 0 bases and 0 bases respectively, with 9 bases between them. Study-wide results and caveats: Few donors restricted represented genetic and exposure-history diversity. As a rule, naive subsets had a larger estimated richness than memory subsets. Clonotypes shared by all four sorted-subset donors had higher generation probabilities than non-shared clonotypes.

The sequence was obtained from a man aged 30-40 years in good health. The specimen sequenced was naive CD8+ T cells sorted from blood. V usage is TRBV4-3 and J usage is TRBJ2-1; D unresolved. CDR3 in DNA: TGCGCCAGCAGCCAAGACGACTTAAGCTCCTACAATGAGCAGTTCTTC. Translated, it gives CASSQDDLSSYNEQFF.